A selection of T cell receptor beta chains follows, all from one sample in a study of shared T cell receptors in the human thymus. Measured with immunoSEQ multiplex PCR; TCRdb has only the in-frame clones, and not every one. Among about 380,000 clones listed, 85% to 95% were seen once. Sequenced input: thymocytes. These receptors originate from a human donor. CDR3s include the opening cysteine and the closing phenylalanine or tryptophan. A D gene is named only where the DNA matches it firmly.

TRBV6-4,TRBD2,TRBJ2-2,CASTSGLAGGELFF,TGTGCCAGCACTTCCGGACTAGCGGGAGGGGAGCTGTTTTTT
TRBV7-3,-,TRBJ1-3,CASSLTDRAGNGNTIYF,TGTGCCAGCAGCTTAACGGATAGGGCGGGGAATGGAAACACCATATATTTT
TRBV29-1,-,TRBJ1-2,CSVNFVQGRDYGYTF,TGCAGCGTTAATTTCGTCCAGGGTCGTGACTATGGCTACACCTTC
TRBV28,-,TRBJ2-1,CASSPREHQFF,TGTGCCAGCAGTCCCAGGGAGCATCAGTTCTTC
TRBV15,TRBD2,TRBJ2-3,CATSRGIAGGITDTQYF,TGTGCCACCAGCAGAGGGATAGCGGGAGGGATCACAGATACGCAGTATTTT
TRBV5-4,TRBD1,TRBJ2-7,CASTLDRAWGEQYF,TGTGCCAGCACCCTGGACAGGGCGTGGGGCGAGCAGTACTTC
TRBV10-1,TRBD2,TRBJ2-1,CASSGSLVNEQFF,TGCGCCAGTAGCGGGTCCCTGGTCAATGAGCAGTTCTTC
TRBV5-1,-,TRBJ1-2,CATKAAGKYGYTF,TGCGCCACGAAAGCGGCAGGCAAGTATGGCTACACCTTC
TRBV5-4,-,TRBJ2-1,CASSLARGAYNEQFF,TGTGCCAGCAGCTTGGCCAGGGGGGCCTACAATGAGCAGTTCTTC
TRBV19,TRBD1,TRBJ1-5,CASSIGTGVEPQHF,TGTGCCAGTAGTATTGGGACAGGGGTGGAGCCCCAGCATTTT